This T cell receptor (beta chain) was captured in a study of shared clonotypes between healthy human individuals. Produced via immunoSEQ multiplex PCR; TCRdb's table is partial and in-frame only. Among under 2.5 million clones listed, under 95% were seen once. CDR1 is SGHNT and CDR2 is YYREEE in the germline V gene (reference sequence). V shed 4 bases and J shed 6 bases, with 10 bases lying between them. This CDR3 region has 12 residues. From CD4+ cells came CD45RA+ naive and CD45RA-negative memory subsets. Material for sequencing was naive CD4+ T cells from PBMCs. Stated subset: CD45RA+ positively selected. V and J are TRBV5-4 and TRBJ1-1; unclear D gene. This sequence was found in a man between 18 and 35 years old in good health. Some clones in this sample may be carry-over from other donors' samples. The CDR3 DNA is TGTGCCAGCAGCCTCCGCCCCTCTGAAGCTTTCTTT. This codes for CASSLRPSEAFF.